This TCR beta chain was retrieved from a study of OX40 agonist ivuxolimab in advanced cancers. Some background on the complete study: The costimulatory receptor OX40 (CD134) was targeted by ivuxolimab, a fully human IgG2 agonistic monoclonal antibody. Intravenous ivuxolimab was administered to patients every 2 weeks at six dose levels: 0.01, 0.1, 0.3, 1.5, 3 and 10 mg/kg. Partial responses were achieved by three dose-escalation patients, of whom one had hepatocellular carcinoma and two had cutaneous melanoma. Prior anti-PD-1, anti-PD-L1 or anti-CTLA-4 therapy was permitted, and checkpoint inhibitors had been received by roughly two fifths of dose-escalation patients. Of the 50 or so patients in dose escalation, about 20 had hepatocellular carcinoma, approximately 15 had melanoma, 9 had renal cell carcinoma and 9 had head and neck cancer. Peripheral TCRbeta sequencing was intended to test whether TCR sequence diversity was altered and clonal T-cell expansion was caused by ivuxolimab. In the dose-escalation cohort, 82.7% of patients were male, and the mean age was approximately 60 years, with a range of about 20 to 90. The paper reports the monotherapy dose-escalation portion (N of about 50 patients) of the phase I ivuxolimab trial.

Overall results and qualifications from the work: After ivuxolimab, expanded clones were on average more numerous among CD8+ T cells than among CD4+ T cells. Low levels of normalized T-cell clonal expansion were also seen in some patients who did not respond. Partial responders in the 0.1-3.0 mg/kg groups had among the lowest normalized peripheral clonal expansion, especially among CD8+ T cells. At doses from 0.1 to 3.0 mg/kg, clonal expansion was seen in both CD4+ and CD8+ blood T cells between baseline and week 6. Which antigens the clonally expanded peripheral T cells were specific for was not determined.

The trim is 5 bases for V and 4 bases for J, with a gap of 12 bases between the germline ends. Taken from the germline V gene, the CDR1 and CDR2 loops are SGHNT and YENEEA. The CDR3 starts with the cysteine, ends with the phenylalanine, and has 13 residues. The entry retains the CDR3 DNA only, 39 bases that are in frame from base 1. The trial excluded patients who had a history of autoimmune disease or were on systemic immunosuppression. Peripheral blood for TCR sequencing was collected from all dose cohorts at baseline, on cycle 4 day 1, and on cycle 7 day 1. Samples came from an open-label, multicenter, first-in-human phase I dose-escalation trial of ivuxolimab. Adults with locally advanced or metastatic melanoma, renal cell carcinoma, hepatocellular carcinoma or head and neck squamous cell carcinoma were enrolled in the trial. CD4+ and CD8+ T cells were sorted separately from peripheral blood before TCR sequencing.

Genomic DNA was isolated from the sorted cells so that the TCRbeta CDR3 region could be sequenced. The immunoSEQ Assay was used for sequencing of TCRbeta CDR3 regions. Imported from immuneACCESS, the table was reduced by TCRdb to in-frame sequences with V and J called. These copies leave out some clones; in studies compared against another copy, an unresolved V gene accounts for under half, and the cause of the remainder is not known. In all, the sample holds 20,000 or so clones, and approximately 78% of those were seen once. The ten largest make up roughly 24% of the sample. A remark on this clone: Its antigen has not been determined. Qualities for individual bases were not recorded, and no much larger clone is one base off.

The sequence was collected from an adult with an advanced solid tumor such as melanoma, head and neck, liver or kidney cancer. This specimen consisted of CD4+ or CD8+ T cells sorted from blood, obtained in a trial of the OX40 agonist ivuxolimab. This chain joins TRBV11-3 to TRBJ2-7, with the D gene call left open. This receptor has the CDR3 CASSEDNVYEQYF. The DNA reads TGTGCCAGCAGCGAAGACAACGTTTACGAGCAGTACTTC. Where the CDR3 stops, the reference TRBV11-3 and TRBJ2-7 genes take over; the full variable domain is EAGVVQSPRYKIIEKKQPVAFWCNPISGHNTLYWYLQNLGQGPELLIRYENEEAVDDSQLPKDRFSAERLKGVDSTLKIQPAELGDSAVYLCASSEDNVYEQYFGPGTRLTVT.